This T cell receptor beta chain stems from a study of blood T cell repertoires in COVID-19. Sequenced by immunoSEQ multiplex PCR; TCRdb stores in-frame clones only, minus some. This table holds 140,000 to 150,000 clones, around 84% found once. Germline assignment: CDR1 KGHSH and CDR2 LQKENI. Trimming cost V 0 bases and J 4 bases, with 10 bases left between them. The CDR3 runs 15 residues. The receptor was isolated from a human donor with acute or convalescent COVID-19. The donor label of this sample is uncertain. The chain couples TRBV18 to TRBJ1-3, with D possibly TRBD1 on 5 matching bases. Sample: peripheral blood. The CDR3 protein is CASSPPGVGGNTIYF. CDR3 in DNA: TGTGCCAGCTCACCACCAGGGGTTGGAGGAAACACCATATATTTT.